This T cell receptor beta chain was documented in a study of identical twins. V gave up 1 base and J gave up 3 bases; unmatched junction bases: 7. CDR1 and CDR2 (germline): SGHTA, FQGNSA. The CDR3 consists of 16 residues. TCRdb reanalysed the 5' RACE reads using MiXCR and keeps one entry per CDR3 protein. The sample holds approximately 690,000 distinct CDR3 sequences, 5.5% to 6.5% seen once. This clonotype was seen repeatedly, ten times or more. V is TRBV7-2 and J is TRBJ2-7; 9 bases fit TRBD2. The clonotype was recovered from a man aged 18 to 29 in good health. Sample: naive T cells sorted from blood. The CDR3 DNA reads TGTGCCAGCAGCTTAGTACCTTCTAGCGGGGACTACGAGCAGTACTTC. As protein: CASSLVPSSGDYEQYF.